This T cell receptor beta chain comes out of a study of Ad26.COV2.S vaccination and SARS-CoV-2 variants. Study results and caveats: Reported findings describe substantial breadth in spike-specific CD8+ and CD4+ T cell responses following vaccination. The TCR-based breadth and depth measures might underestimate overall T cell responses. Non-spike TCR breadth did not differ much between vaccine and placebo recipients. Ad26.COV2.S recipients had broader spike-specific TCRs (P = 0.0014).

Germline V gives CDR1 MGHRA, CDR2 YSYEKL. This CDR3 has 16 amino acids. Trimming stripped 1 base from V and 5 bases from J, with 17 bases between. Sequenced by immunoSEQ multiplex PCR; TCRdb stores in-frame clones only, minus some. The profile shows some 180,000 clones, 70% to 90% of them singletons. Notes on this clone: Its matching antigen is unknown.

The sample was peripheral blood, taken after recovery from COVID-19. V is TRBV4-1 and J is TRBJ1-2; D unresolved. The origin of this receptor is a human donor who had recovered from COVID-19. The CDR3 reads CASSQGDGRRAYGYTF. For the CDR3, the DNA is TGCGCCAGCAGCCAAGGGGATGGGAGACGGGCATATGGCTACACCTTC.